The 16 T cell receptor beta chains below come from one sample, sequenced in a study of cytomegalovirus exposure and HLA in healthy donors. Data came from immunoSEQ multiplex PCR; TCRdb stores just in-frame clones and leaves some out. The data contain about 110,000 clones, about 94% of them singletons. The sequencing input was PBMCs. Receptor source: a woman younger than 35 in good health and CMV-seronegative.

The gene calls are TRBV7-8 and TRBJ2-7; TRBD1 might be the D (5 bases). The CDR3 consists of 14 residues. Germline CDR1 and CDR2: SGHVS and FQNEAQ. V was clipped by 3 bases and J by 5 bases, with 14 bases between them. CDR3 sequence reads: CASSFFDGQHEQYF. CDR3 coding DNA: TGTGCCAGCAGCTTCTTTGACGGACAACACGAGCAGTACTTC. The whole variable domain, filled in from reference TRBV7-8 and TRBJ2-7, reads GAGVSQSPRYKVAKRGQDVALRCDPISGHVSLFWYQQALGQGPEFLTYFQNEAQLDKSGLPSDRFFAERPEGSVSTLKIQRTQQEDSAVYLCASSFFDGQHEQYFGPGTRLTVT.

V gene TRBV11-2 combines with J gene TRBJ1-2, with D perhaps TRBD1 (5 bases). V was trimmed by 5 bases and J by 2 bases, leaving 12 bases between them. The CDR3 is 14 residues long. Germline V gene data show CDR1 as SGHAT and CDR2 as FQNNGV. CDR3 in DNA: TGTGCCAGCAGCCACGGGGAGGGGAACTATGGCTACACCTTC. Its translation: CASSHGEGNYGYTF.

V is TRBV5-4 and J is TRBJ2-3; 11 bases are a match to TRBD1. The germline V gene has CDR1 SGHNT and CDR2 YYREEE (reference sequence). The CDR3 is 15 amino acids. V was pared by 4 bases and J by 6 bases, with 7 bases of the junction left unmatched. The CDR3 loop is CASSPRTGGLDTQYF. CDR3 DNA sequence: TGTGCCAGCAGCCCCCGGACAGGGGGCTTGGATACGCAGTATTTT.

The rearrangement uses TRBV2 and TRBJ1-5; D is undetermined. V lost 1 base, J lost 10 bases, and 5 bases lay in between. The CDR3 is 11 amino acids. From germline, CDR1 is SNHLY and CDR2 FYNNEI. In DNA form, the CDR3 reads TGTGCCAGCAGTGAAGGGGCCCCCCAGCATTTT. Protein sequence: CASSEGAPQHF.

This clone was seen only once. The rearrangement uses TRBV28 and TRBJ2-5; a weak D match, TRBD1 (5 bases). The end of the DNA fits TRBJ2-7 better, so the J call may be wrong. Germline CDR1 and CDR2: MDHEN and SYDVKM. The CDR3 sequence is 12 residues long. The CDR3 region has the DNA TGTGCCAGCGAATCCGACAGCTACGAGCAGTACTTC. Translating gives CASESDSYEQYF.

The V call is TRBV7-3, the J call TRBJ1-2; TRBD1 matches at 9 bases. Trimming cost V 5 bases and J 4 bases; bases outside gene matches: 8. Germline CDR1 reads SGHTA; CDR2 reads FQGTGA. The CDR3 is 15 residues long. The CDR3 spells CASSPTGGASYGYTF. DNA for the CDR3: TGTGCCAGCAGCCCTACAGGGGGCGCTTCCTATGGCTACACCTTC.

The CDR3 spells CASERGDEQYF. Written as DNA, the CDR3 is TGTGCCAGCGAGCGGGGTGACGAGCAGTACTTC. The chain employs TRBV7-9 and TRBJ2-7, with 7 bases fitting TRBD2. There are 11 residues in the CDR3. Looked up from germline, CDR1 is SEHNR and CDR2 is FQNEAQ (reference sequence). Unmatched junction bases numbered 3, after V lost 8 bases and J lost 5 bases.

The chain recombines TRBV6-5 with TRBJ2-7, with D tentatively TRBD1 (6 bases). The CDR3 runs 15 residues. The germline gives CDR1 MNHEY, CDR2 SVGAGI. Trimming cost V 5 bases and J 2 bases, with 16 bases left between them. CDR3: CASSPGQWTAYEQYF. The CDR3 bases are TGTGCCAGCAGTCCCGGACAGTGGACTGCCTACGAGCAGTACTTC.

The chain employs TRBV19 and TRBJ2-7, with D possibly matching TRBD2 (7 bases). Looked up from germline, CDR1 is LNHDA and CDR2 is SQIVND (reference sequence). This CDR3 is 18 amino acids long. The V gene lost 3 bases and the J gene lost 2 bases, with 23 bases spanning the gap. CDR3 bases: TGTGCCAGTAGTATTGCAGGCCCTGGGGGGGGGCCAACCTACGAGCAGTACTTC. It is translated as CASSIAGPGGGPTYEQYF. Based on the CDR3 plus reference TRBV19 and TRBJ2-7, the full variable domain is DGGITQSPKYLFRKEGQNVTLSCEQNLNHDAMYWYRQDPGQGLRLIYYSQIVNDFQKGDIAEGYSVSREKKESFPLTVTSAQKNPTAFYLCASSIAGPGGGPTYEQYFGPGTRLTVT.

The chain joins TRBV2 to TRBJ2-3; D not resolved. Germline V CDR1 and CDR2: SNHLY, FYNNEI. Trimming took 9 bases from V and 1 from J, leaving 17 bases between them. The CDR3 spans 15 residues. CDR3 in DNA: TGTGCCAGTACCCCCGGGTCCCTTCGCACAGATACGCAGTATTTT. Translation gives CASTPGSLRTDTQYF.

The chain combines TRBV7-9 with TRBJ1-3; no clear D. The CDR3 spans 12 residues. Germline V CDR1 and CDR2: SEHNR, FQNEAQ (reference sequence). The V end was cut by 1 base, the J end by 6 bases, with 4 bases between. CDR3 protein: CASSLVENTIYF. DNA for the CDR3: TGTGCCAGCAGCTTAGTAGAAAACACCATATATTTT.

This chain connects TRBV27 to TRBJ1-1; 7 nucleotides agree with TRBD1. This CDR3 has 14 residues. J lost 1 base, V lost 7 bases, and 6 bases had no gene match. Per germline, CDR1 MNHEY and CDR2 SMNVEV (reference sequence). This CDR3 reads CASTTGTANTEAFF. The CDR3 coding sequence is TGTGCCAGCACGACCGGGACAGCGAACACTGAAGCTTTCTTT.

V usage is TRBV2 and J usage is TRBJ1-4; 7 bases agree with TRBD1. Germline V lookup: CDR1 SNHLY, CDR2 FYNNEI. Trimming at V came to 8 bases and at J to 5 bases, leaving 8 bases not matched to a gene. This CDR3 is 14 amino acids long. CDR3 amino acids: CASGGTEGNEKLFF. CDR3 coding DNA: TGTGCCAGCGGGGGGACAGAGGGGAATGAAAAACTGTTTTTT.

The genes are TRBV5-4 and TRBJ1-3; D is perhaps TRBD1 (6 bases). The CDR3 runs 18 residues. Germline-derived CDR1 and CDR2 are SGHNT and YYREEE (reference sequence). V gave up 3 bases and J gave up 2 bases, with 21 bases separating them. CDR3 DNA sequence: TGTGCCAGCAGCTCCACGGACAGCTCGATATTGGCTGGAAACACCATATATTTT. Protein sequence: CASSSTDSSILAGNTIYF.

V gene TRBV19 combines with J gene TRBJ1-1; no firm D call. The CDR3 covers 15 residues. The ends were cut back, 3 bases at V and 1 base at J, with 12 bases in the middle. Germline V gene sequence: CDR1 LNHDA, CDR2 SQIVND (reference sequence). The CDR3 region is CASSIILESNTEAFF. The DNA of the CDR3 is TGTGCCAGTAGTATTATATTGGAGTCGAACACTGAAGCTTTCTTT. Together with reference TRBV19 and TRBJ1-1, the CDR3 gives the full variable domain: DGGITQSPKYLFRKEGQNVTLSCEQNLNHDAMYWYRQDPGQGLRLIYYSQIVNDFQKGDIAEGYSVSREKKESFPLTVTSAQKNPTAFYLCASSIILESNTEAFFGQGTRLTVV.

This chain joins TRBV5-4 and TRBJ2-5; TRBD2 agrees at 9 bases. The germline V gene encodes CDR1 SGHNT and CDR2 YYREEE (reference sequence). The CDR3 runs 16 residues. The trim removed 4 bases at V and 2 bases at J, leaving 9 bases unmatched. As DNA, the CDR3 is TGTGCCAGCAGCCCGGCGGCGGGGGGGGTACAAGAGACCCAGTACTTC. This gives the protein CASSPAAGGVQETQYF.